This TCR beta chain stems from a study of response to subunit inactivated influenza vaccine. Study results and caveats: With each seasonal influenza vaccination, the authors suggested, few new T cells are recruited.

TCRdb independently ran MiXCR on the RT-PCR reads; one entry per CDR3 protein. Of around 540,000 distinct CDR3 sequences in the sample, roughly 12% are singletons; the top ten hold 9.5% to 13%. V shed 2 bases and J shed 2 bases, with 9 bases lying between them. This CDR3 spans 13 amino acids. Germline loops: CDR1 DFQATT, CDR2 SNEGSKA (reference sequence). Concerning this clonotype: The antigen is undetermined.

The receptor was isolated from a man in his fifties or sixties who received an inactivated influenza vaccine. The chain recombines TRBV20-1 with TRBJ1-2; TRBD1 is a possible D gene (5 bases). Sample: PBMCs from blood, taken on the day of vaccination. The CDR3, as DNA: TGCAGTGCTAGACAGGGAATGAACTATGGCTACACCTTC. Its protein product is CSARQGMNYGYTF.